This T cell receptor (beta chain) was observed in a study of a mutant IDH1 vaccine in newly diagnosed glioma (dated by TCRdb to the early 2020s). The study in broad terms: Vaccination was initiated 4-6 weeks after radiotherapy alone, or concurrently with temozolomide cycles in the chemotherapy-containing groups. Six visits were used for peripheral blood collection: V03 (baseline), V05, V07, V10, V12 and V13. Of the approximately 30 treated patients, approximately 62% were male and approximately 40% were female, and the mean age was approximately 39 years. Before enrollment, patients had received standard therapy of radiotherapy alone, temozolomide alone, or radiochemotherapy with temozolomide; most received the combination. The week-35 safety follow-up took place at visit V12, and the week-47 end of study took place at visit V13. For exploratory analyses, 25 to 30 treated patients had longitudinal TCRB deep sequencing done wherever samples were available.

The label giving this sample's time point can be read as: week 35, safety follow-up. Every vaccine dose consisted of 300 ug of a 20-mer mutant IDH1 peptide in Montanide, administered subcutaneously together with topical imiquimod. Patients were given eight vaccinations, in weeks 1, 3, 5, 7, 11, 15, 19 and 23, which matched visits V03 through V10. Newly diagnosed WHO grade 3 or 4 IDH1-mutant astrocytomas showing loss of nuclear ATRX were present in the donors. The samples were drawn from NOA16, a multicentre, single-arm, open-label phase I trial in Germany that tested a mutant IDH1 peptide vaccine in humans for the first time. Genomic DNA for TCRB sequencing was extracted from EDTA blood using the DNeasy Blood and Tissue Kit. Per the germline V gene (reference sequence), GTSNPN is the CDR1 and SVGIG is the CDR2. The CDR3 spans 12 residues, counting both ends. The library was prepared using the immunoSEQ multiplex PCR assay. The hsTCRB Kit was used according to the manufacturer's protocol to amplify rearranged TCR beta chain sequences. Sequencing of TCRB libraries was carried out on an Illumina MiSeq. Per the source publication's procedure: Demultiplexing, trimming and gene mapping were performed with the kit vendor's proprietary platform. TCRdb provides this immuneACCESS table in a form limited to in-frame rearrangements. Some clones are lacking; in checked studies, under half of them reflect an unresolved V gene, and why the rest are absent is not known. D and trimming come from the DNA, and the V and J calls and clone size come from that table. The sample table contains tens of thousands of clones; only one count was recorded for roughly four fifths of them. The biggest ten clones account for approximately 4.8% of the sample.

In the case of this clone: The antigen it recognizes is unknown. Likely a read error: the CDR3 ends without its conserved phenylalanine or tryptophan. The limits of the CDR3 on the DNA are not certain, so only TCRdb's listed CDR3 is given.

On the study overall, not on this receptor specifically: Immune responses induced by the vaccine were seen in more than 85% of patients across multiple MHC alleles. Changes in the top peripheral T cell clonotypes picked up by TCRB sequencing did not appear to be linked to pseudoprogression. It was noted by the authors that analyses of patient blood samples could not be reproduced owing to sample limitations. Availability determined which PBMC samples were chosen for TCRB deep sequencing.

The sequencing used PBMCs, collected from a glioma patient whose treatment included an IDH1 peptide vaccine. This sequence uses TRBV30 and TRBJ1-4; the table's D call of TRBD1 was not tested on the DNA. The clonotype was recovered from a man aged 45-65 years with glioma. CDR3 protein: CAWSGSGGQYTL.